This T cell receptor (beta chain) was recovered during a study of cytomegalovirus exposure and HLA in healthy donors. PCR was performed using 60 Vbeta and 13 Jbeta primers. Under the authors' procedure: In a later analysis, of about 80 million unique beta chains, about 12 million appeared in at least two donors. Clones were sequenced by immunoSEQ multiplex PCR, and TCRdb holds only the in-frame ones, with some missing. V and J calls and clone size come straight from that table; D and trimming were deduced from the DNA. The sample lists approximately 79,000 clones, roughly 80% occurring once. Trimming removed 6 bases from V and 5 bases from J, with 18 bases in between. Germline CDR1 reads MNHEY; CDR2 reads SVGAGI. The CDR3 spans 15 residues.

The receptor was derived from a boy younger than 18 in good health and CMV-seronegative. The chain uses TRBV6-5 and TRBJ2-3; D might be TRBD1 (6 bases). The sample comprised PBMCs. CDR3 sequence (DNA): TGTGCCAGCAGCCGACAGGAGACGAATAGAGATACGCAGTATTTT. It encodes CASSRQETNRDTQYF.